The TCR beta chain described here comes from a study of blood T cell repertoires in COVID-19. Study-level background: The samples span acute and convalescent COVID-19 from the United States, Italy and Spain.

Here immunoSEQ multiplex PCR was the method, and the copy in TCRdb shows in-frame clones only, minus some. The data contain 70,000 to 100,000 clones, about 80% of them singletons. Trimming removed 7 bases from V and 5 bases from J, with 17 bases in between. The germline gives CDR1 WNHNN, CDR2 SYGVQD (reference sequence). CDR3 length: 15 amino acids. The origin of this receptor is a human donor in a cohort sampled during active COVID-19. The sequenced material came from peripheral blood. The J gene is TRBJ1-4, the V gene TRBV10-1; D possibly corresponds to TRBD1 (5 bases). In nucleotides, the CDR3 is TGCGCCAGCAACCTATCGGGGGGTGACAATGAAAAACTGTTTTTT. This encodes CASNLSGGDNEKLFF.